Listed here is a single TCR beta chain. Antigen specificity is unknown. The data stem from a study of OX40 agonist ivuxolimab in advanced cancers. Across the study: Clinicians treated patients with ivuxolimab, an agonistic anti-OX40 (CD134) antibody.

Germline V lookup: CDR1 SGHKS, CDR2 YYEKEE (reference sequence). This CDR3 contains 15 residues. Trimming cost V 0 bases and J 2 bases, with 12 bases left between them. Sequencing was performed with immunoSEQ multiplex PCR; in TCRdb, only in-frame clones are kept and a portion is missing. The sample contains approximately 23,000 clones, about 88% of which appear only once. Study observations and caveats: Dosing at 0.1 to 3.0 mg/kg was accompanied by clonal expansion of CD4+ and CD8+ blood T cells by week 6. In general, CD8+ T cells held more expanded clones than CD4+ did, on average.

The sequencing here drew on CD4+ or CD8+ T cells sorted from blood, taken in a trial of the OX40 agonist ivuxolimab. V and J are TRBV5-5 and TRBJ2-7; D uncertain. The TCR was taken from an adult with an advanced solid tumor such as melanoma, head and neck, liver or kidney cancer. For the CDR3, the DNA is TGTGCCAGCAGCTTGGGCCAGGATGAAGCCTACGAGCAGTACTTC. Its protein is CASSLGQDEAYEQYF.